The clone carrying this T cell receptor (beta chain) was detected only a few times. This entry is derived from a study of shared T cell receptors in the human thymus. Germline values: CDR1 LNHDA, CDR2 SQIVND (reference sequence). The CDR3 spans 12 residues. Trimming took off 5 bases at V and 4 bases at J, with 8 bases between the two ends. Generated by immunoSEQ multiplex PCR, the TCRdb table keeps only in-frame clones and is missing some. The table lists approximately 660,000 clones, roughly 90% of them singletons, with around 0.0099% in the top ten. The same specimen was also included in a second study, on human thymus T cells. That study adds: Highly overlapping thymic repertoires in unrelated individuals were reported by related research.

The J gene is TRBJ1-2, the V gene TRBV19; D remains ambiguous. Sequenced input: thymocytes. This TCR was sampled from a boy younger than two with a congenital heart defect. CDR3 protein: CASSGRSYGYTF. DNA of the CDR3: TGTGCCAGTAGTGGCAGGTCCTATGGCTACACCTTC.